The T cell receptor beta chain under discussion was sequenced for a study of PD-L1 blockade in urothelial cancer. Study summary: Atezolizumab was started by patients in the mid-2010s at 1,200 mg intravenously every 3 weeks. Blood yielded a median of around 150,000 T cells per sample. Study-level results: Survival was better when pretreatment blood TCR clonality fell below the median.

The protocol was immunoSEQ multiplex PCR, while the TCRdb copy is restricted to in-frame clones and leaves out a portion. This table has about 51,000 clones, around 86% appearing once. On this clone: The antigen is undetermined.

This receptor was taken from a man aged 55 to 70 with urothelial cancer. The sample was PBMCs, taken around atezolizumab (anti-PD-L1) treatment.

The CDR3 spells CASSLVGQGYSPLHF. CDR3 sequence (DNA): TGTGCCAGCAGCTTAGTGGGACAGGGGTATTCACCCCTCCACTTT. The chain has TRBV7-3 and TRBJ1-6; 10 positions agree with TRBD1. In germline, CDR1 is SGHTA, CDR2 FQGTGA. V shed 2 bases, J shed 8 bases, and the junction held 3 bases outside the gene matches. The CDR3 covers 15 residues.